This TCR beta chain derives from a study of blood T cell repertoires in COVID-19. About the study: From the United States, Italy and Spain came samples of acute and convalescent COVID-19. PBMCs, B-cell-depleted T cells, or T cells provided the cDNA or gDNA that made up the material.

In the case of this clone: At one boundary the junction diverges from the germline segment, which might be a read error.

The CDR3 is made up of 13 amino acids. Germline V gene lookup returns CDR1 SGHTA and CDR2 FQGTGA. In the authors' workflow: Reference gene primer amplification gave nucleated cell count estimates. Measured with immunoSEQ multiplex PCR; TCRdb has only the in-frame clones, and not every one. V, J and clone size are taken as reported in that table, and D and trimming were inferred from the DNA itself. The table includes 45,000 or so clones, about 86% detected once. Material for sequencing was peripheral blood. This chain uses TRBV7-3 with TRBJ2-1; either TRBD1 or TRBD2 may fit D (7 bases each). The sequence came from a human donor in a cohort sampled during active COVID-19. Written as DNA, the CDR3 is TGTGCAAGCAGGGGGGGAGAATACAATGAGCAGTTCTTC. Amino acids: CASRGGEYNEQFF.